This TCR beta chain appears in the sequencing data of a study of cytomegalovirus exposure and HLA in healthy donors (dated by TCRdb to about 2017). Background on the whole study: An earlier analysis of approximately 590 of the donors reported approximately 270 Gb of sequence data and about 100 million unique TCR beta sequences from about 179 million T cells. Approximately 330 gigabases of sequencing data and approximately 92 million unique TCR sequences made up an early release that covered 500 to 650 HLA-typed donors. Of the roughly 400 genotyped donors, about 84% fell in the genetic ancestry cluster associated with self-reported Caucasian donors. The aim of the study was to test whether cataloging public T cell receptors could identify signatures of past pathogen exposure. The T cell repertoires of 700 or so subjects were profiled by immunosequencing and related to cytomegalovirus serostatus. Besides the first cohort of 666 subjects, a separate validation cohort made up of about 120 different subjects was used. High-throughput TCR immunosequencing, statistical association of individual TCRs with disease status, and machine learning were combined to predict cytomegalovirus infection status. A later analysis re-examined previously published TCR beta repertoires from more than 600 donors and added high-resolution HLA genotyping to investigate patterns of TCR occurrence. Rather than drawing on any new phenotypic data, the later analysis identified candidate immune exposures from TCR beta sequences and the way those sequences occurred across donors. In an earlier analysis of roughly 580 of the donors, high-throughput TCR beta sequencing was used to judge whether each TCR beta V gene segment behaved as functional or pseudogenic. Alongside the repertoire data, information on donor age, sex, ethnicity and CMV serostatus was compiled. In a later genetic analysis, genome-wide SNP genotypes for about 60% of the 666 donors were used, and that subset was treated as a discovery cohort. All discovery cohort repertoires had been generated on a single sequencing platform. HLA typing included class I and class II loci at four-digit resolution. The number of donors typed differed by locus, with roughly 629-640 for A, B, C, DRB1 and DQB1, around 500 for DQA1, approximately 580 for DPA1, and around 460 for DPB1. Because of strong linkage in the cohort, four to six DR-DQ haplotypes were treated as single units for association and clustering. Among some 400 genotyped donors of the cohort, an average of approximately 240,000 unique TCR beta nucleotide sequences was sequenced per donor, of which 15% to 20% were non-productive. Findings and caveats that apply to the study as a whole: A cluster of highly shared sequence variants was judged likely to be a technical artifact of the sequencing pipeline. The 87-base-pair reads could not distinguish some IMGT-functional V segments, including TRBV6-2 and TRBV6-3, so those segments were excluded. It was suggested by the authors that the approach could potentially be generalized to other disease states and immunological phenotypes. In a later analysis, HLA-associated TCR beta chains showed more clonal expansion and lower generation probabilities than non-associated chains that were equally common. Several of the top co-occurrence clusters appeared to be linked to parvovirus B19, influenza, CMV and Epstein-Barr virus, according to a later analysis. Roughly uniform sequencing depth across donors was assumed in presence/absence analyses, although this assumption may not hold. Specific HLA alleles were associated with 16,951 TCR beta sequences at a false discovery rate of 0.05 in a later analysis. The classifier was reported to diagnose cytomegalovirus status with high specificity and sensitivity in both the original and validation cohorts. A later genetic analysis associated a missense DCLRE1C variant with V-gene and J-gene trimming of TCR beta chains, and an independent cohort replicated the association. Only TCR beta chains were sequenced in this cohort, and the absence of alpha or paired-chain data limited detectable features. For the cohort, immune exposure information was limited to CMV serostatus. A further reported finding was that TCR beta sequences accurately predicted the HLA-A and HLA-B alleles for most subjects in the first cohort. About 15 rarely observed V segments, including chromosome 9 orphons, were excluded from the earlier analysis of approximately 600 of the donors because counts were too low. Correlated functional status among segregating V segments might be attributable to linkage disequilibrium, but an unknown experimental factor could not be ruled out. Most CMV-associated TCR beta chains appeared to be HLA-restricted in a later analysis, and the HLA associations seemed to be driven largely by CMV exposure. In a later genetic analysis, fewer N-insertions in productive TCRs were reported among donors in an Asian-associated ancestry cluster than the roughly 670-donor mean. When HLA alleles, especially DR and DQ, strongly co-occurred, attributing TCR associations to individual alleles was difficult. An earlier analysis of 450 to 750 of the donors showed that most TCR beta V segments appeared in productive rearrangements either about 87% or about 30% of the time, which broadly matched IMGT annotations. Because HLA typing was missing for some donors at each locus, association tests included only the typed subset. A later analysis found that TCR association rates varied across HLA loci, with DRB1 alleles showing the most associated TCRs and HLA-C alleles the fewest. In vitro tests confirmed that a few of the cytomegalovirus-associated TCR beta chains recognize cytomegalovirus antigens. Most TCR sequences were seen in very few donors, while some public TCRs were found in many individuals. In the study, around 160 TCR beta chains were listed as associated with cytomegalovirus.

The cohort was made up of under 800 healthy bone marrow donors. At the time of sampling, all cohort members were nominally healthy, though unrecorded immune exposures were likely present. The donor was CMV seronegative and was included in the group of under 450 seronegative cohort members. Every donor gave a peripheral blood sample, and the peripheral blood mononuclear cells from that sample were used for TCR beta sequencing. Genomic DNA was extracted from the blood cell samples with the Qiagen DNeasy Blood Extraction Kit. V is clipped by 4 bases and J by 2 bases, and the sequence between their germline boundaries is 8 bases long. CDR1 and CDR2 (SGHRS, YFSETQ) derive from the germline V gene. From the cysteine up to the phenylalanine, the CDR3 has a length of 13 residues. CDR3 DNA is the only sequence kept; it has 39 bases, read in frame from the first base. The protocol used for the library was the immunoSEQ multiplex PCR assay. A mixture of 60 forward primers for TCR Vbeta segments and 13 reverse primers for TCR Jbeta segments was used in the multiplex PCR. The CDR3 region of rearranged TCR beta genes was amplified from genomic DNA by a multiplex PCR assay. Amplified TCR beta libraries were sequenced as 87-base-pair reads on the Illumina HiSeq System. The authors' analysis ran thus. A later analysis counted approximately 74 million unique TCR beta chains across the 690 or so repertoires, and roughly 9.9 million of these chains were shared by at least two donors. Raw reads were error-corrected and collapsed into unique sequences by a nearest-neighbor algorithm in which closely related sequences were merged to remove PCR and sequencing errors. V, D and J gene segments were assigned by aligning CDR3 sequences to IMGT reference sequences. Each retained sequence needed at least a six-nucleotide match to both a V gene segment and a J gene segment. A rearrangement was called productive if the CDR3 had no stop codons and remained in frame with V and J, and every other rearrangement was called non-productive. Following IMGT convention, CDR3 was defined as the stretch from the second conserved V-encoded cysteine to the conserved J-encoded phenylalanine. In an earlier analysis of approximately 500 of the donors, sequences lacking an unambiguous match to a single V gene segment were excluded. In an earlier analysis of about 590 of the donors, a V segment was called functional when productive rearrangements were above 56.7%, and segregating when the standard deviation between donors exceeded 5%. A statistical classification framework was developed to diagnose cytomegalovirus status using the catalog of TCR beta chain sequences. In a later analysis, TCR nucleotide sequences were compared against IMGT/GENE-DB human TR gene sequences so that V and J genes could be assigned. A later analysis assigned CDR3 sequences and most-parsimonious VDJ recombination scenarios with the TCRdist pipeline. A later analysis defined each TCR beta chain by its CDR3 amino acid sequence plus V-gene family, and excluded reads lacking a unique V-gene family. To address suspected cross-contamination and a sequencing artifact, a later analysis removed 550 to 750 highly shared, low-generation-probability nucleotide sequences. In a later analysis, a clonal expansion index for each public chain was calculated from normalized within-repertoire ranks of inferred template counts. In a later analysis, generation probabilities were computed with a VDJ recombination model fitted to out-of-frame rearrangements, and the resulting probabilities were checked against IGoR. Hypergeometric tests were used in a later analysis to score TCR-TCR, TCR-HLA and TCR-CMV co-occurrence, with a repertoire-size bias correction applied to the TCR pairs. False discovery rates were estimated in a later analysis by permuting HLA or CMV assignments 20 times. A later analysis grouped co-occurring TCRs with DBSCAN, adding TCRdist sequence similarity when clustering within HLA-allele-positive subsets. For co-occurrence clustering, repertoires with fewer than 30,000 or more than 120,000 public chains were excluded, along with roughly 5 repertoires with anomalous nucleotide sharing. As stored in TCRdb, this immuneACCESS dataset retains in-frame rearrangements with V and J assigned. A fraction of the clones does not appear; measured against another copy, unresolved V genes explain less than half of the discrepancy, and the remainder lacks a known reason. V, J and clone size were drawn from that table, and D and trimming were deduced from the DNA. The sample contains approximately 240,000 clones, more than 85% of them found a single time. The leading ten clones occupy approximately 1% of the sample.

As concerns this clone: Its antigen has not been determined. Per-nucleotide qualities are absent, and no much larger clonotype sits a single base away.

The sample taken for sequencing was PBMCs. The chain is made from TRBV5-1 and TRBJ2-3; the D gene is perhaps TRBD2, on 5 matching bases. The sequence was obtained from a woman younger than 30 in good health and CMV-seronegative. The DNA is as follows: TGCGCCAGCAGCGAGCGGTTCACAGATACGCAGTATTTT. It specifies CASSERFTDTQYF.